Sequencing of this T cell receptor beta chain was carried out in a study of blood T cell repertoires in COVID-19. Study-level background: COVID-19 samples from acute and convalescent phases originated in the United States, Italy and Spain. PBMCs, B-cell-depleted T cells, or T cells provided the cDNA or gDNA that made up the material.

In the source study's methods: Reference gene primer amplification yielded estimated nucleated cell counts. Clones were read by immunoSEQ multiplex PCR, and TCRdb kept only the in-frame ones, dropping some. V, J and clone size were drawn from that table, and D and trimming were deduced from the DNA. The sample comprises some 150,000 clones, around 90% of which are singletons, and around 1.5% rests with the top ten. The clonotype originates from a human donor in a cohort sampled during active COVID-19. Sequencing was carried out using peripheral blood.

The CDR3 loop reads CASSEGRSLANNEQFF. For the CDR3, the DNA is TGCGCCAGCAGTGAGGGGCGTTCGTTGGCTAACAATGAGCAGTTCTTC. This chain joins TRBV10-2 and TRBJ2-1; D not certain. The CDR3 is made up of 16 amino acids. V was clipped by 2 bases and J by 5 bases, with 16 bases between them. Per germline, CDR1 WSHSY and CDR2 SAAADI.